The clone carrying this T cell receptor beta chain has just a few counts. Its antigen is still unknown. Germline V gene lookup returns CDR1 GTSNPN and CDR2 SVGIG (reference sequence). With 2 bases clipped from V and 1 base from J, the junction kept 2 bases outside the gene matches. This CDR3 has 14 amino acids. This entry is derived from a study of T cells in Graves' hyperthyroidism and ophthalmopathy. Study-level findings and limits: Most thyroid-expanded clonotypes above 0.001 were also found in blood.

Any symptoms of ophthalmopathy came after the first hyperthyroidism diagnosis, from which the blood sample dates. Amplification yielded TCR beta CDR3 regions, with RNA transcripts as the source. HTBI primers drove first-round RT-PCR of the TCR CDR3. In TCRdb, the multiplex PCR reads were re-called with MiXCR into one record per CDR3 protein. The data hold almost 600,000 distinct CDR3 sequences, with approximately 15% observed a single time. This sequence was found in a woman in her twenties or thirties with Graves' hyperthyroidism that later progressed to Graves' ophthalmopathy. Sequenced sample: blood. The chain employs TRBV30 and TRBJ2-3, with 8 bases matching TRBD1. In DNA, the CDR3 is TGTGCCTGGAGTACGACAGGGGGCACAGATACGCAGTATTTT. Its protein is CAWSTTGGTDTQYF. The full variable domain, completed using reference TRBV30 and TRBJ2-3, is SQTIHQWPATLVQPVGSPLSLECTVEGTSNPNLYWYRQAAGRGLQLLFYSVGIGQISSEVPQNLSASRPQDRQFILSSKKLLLSDSGFYLCAWSTTGGTDTQYFGPGTRLTVL.